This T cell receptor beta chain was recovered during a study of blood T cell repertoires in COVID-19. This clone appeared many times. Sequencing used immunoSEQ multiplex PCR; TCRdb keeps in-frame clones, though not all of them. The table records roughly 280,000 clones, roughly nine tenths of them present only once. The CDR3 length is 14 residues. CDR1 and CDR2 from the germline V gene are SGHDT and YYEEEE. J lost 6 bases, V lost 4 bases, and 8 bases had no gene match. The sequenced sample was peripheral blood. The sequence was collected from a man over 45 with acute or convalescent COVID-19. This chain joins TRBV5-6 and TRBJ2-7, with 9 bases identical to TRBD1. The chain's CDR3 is CASSTSGTGFEQYF. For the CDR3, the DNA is TGTGCCAGCAGCACCTCCGGGACAGGGTTCGAGCAGTACTTC.